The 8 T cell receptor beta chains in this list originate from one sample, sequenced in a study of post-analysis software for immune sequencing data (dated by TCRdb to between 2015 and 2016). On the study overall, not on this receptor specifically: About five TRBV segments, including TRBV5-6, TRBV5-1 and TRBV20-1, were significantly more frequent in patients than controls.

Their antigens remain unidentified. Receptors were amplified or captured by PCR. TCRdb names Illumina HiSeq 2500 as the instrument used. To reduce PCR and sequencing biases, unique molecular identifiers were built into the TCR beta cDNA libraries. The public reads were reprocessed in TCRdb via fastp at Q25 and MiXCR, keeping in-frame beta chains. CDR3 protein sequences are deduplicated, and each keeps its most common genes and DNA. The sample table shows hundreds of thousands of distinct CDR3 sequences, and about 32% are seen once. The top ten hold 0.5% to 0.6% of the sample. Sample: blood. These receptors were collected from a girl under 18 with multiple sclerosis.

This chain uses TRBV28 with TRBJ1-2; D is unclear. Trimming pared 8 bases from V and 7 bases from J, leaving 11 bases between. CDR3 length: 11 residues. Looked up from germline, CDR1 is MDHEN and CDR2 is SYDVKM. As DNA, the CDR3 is TGTGCCAGCGCGGAAAGAGTTGGCTACACCTTC. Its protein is CASAERVGYTF.

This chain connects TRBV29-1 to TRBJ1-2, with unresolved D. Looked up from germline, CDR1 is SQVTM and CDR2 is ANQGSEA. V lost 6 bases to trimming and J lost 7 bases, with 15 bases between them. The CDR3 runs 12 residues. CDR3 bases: TGCAGCGTCGCTAGGAATGACGCTGGCTACACCTTC. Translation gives CSVARNDAGYTF.

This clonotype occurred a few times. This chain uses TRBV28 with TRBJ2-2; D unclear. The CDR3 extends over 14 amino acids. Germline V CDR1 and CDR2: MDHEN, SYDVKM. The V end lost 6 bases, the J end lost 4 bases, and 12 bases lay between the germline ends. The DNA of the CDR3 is TGTGCCAGCAGCTTTACCGCGACCACCGGGGAGCTGTTTTTT. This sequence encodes CASSFTATTGELFF.

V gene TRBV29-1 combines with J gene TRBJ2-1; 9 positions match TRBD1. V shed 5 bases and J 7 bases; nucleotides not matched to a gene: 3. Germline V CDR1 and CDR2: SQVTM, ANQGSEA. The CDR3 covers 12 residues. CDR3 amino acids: CSVRDRANEQFF. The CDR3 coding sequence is TGCAGCGTTCGGGACAGGGCGAATGAGCAGTTCTTC.

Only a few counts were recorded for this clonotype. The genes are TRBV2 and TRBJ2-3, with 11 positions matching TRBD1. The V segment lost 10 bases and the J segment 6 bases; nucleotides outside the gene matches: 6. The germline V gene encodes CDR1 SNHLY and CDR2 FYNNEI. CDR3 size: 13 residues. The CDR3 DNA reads TGTGCCACCCGGGACAGGGGGTCGGATACGCAGTATTTT. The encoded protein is CATRDRGSDTQYF.

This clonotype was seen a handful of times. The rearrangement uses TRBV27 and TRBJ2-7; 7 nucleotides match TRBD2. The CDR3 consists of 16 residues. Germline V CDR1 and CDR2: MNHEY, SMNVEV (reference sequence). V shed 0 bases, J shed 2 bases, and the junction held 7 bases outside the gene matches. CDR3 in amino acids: CASSLSGGEGPYEQYF. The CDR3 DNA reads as TGTGCCAGCAGTTTATCGGGCGGGGAGGGCCCCTACGAGCAGTACTTC.

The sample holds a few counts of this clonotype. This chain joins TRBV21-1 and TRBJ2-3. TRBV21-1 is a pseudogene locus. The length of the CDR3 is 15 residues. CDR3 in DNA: TGTGCCAGCAGCAAGTTGGGGTCCAGCACAGATACGCAGTATTTT. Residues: CASSKLGSSTDTQYF.

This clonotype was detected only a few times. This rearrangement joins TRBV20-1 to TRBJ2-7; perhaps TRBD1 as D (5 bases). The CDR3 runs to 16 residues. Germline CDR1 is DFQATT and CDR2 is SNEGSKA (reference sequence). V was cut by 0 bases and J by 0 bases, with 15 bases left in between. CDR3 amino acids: CSARDFVTEISYEQYF. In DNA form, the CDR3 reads TGCAGTGCTAGAGACTTTGTGACAGAGATCTCCTACGAGCAGTACTTC.